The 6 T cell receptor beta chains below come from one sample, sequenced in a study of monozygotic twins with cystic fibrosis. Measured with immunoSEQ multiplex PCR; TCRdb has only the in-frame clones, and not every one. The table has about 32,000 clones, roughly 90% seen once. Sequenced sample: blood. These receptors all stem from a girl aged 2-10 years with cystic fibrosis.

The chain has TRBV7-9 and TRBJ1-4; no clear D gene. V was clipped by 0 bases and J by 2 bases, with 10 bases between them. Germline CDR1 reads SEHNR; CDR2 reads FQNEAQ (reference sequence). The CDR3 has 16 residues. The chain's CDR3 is CASSLARGETNEKLFF. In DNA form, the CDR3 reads TGTGCCAGCAGCTTAGCACGGGGTGAGACTAATGAAAAACTGTTTTTT.

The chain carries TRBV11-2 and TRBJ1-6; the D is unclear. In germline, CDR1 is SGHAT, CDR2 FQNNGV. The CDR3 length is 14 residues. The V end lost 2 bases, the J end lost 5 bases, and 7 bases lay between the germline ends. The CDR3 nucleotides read TGTGCCAGCAGCTTATGGCAGCATAATTCACCCCTCCACTTT. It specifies CASSLWQHNSPLHF.

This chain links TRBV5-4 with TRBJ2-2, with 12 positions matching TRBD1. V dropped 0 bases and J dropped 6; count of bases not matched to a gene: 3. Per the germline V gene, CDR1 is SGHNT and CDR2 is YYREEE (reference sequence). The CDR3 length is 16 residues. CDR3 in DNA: TGTGCCAGCAGCTTGGCTCGGGACAGGGGGCCCGGGGAGCTGTTTTTT. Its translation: CASSLARDRGPGELFF.

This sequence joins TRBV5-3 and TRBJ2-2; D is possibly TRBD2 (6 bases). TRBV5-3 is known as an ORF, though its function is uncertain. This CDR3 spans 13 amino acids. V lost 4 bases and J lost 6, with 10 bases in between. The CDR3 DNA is TGTGCCAGAAGCCCCTCTAGCGCCGGGGAGCTGTTTTTT. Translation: CARSPSSAGELFF.

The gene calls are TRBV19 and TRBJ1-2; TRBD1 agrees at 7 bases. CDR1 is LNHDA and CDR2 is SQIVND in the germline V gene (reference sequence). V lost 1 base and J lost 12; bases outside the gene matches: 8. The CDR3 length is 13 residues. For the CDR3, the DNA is TGTGCCAGTAGTATAGCCGGGACAGTATCCCACACCTTC. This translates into CASSIAGTVSHTF.

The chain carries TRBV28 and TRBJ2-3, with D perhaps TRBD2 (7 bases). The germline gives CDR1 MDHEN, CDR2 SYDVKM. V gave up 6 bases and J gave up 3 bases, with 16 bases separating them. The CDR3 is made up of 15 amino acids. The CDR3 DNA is TGTGCCAGCAGGACTAGGGCGGGGGCAACAGATACGCAGTATTTT. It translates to CASRTRAGATDTQYF.